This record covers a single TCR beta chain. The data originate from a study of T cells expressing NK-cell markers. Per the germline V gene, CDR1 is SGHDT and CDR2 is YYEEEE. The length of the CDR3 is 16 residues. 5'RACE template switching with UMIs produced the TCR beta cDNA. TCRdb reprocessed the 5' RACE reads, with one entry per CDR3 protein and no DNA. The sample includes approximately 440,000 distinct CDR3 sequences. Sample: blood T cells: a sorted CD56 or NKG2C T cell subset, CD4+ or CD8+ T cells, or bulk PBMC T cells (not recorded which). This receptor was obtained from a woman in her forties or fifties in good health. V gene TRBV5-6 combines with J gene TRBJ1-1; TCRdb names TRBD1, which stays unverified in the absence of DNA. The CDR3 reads CASSLAKGQVNTEAFF.